A single sample is the source of the 28 T cell receptor beta chains below, sequenced in a study of T cell responses to AZD1222 COVID-19 vaccine. Profiled with immunoSEQ multiplex PCR; TCRdb holds only in-frame clones, not every one. The table has 70,000 to 95,000 clones, approximately 90% seen once. Sequencing was performed on peripheral blood, taken 28 days after the second AZD1222 dose. The source is an adult who received the AZD1222 COVID-19 vaccine.

The sample holds one count of this clone. The chain is built from TRBV3-1 (or the pseudogene TRBV3-2) and TRBJ1-1; D may be TRBD1 (6 bases). The CDR3 has 13 amino acids. Looked up from germline, CDR1 is LGHDT and CDR2 is YNNKEL (reference sequence). V lost 1 base to trimming and J lost 7 bases, with 10 bases between them. The CDR3 sequence: CASSQVGGVEAFF. CDR3 coding DNA: TGTGCCAGCAGCCAAGTGGGGGGCGTTGAAGCTTTCTTT.

This sequence joins TRBV6-1 and TRBJ2-7; 14 bases map to TRBD2. J lost 6 bases, V lost 1 base, and 14 bases had no gene match. Germline CDR1 reads MNHNS; CDR2 reads SASEGT. The length of the CDR3 is 19 residues. CDR3 sequence: CASSEGPPGLAGDWAEQYF. The CDR3 DNA is TGTGCCAGCAGTGAAGGGCCTCCGGGACTAGCGGGAGATTGGGCCGAGCAGTACTTC.

The J gene is TRBJ2-7, the V gene TRBV2; tentatively, D is TRBD1 (5 bases). CDR3 length equals 13 residues. Trimming took 2 bases from V and 2 from J, leaving 7 bases between them. Germline V gene lookup returns CDR1 SNHLY and CDR2 FYNNEI. The CDR3 nucleotides are TGTGCCAGCAGTGAACAGGGTCCCTACGAGCAGTACTTC. This codes for CASSEQGPYEQYF.

The rearrangement links TRBV6-5 to TRBJ1-4; 7 bases fit TRBD1. The junction had 8 bases not matched to a gene; V was cut back by 5 bases and J by 8 bases. The CDR3 contains 14 residues. Per germline, CDR1 MNHEY and CDR2 SVGAGI. CDR3 sequence (DNA): TGTGCCAGCAGTCGACAGGGTGATAAGGAAAAACTGTTTTTT. Translated: CASSRQGDKEKLFF.

The chain carries TRBV7-9 and TRBJ2-4; D unresolved. CDR3 length equals 15 residues. In germline, CDR1 is SEHNR, CDR2 FQNEAQ (reference sequence). The V and J ends lost 1 base and 0 bases respectively, with 7 bases between them. CDR3 DNA: TGTGCCAGCAGCTTAGACGGAATAGCCAAAAACATTCAGTACTTC. This sequence encodes CASSLDGIAKNIQYF.

The chain links TRBV6-5 to TRBJ1-3, with no clear D. The germline CDR1 and CDR2 sequences are MNHEY and SVGAGI. The CDR3 extends over 14 amino acids. V dropped 10 bases and J dropped 1 base, with 14 bases sitting between them. DNA for the CDR3: TGTGCCACCACGGGAAGGTTATCTGGAAACACCATATATTTT. Protein sequence: CATTGRLSGNTIYF.

The chain employs TRBV12-3 or TRBV12-4 and TRBJ1-4, with D possibly matching TRBD1 (6 bases). This CDR3 has 13 amino acids. V was cut by 3 bases and J by 7 bases, with 9 bases left in between. The CDR3 region is CASSFGGPEKLFF. The CDR3 coding sequence is TGTGCCAGCAGTTTCGGGGGGCCTGAAAAACTGTTTTTT.

This sequence joins TRBV27 and TRBJ1-6; possibly TRBD1 for D (5 bases). Germline V lookup: CDR1 MNHEY, CDR2 SMNVEV (reference sequence). The V gene lost 2 bases and the J gene lost 8 bases, with 7 bases spanning the gap. The CDR3 runs to 13 residues. CDR3 in amino acids: CASSLDSYSPLHF. The CDR3 DNA reads as TGTGCCAGCAGTTTAGACAGTTATTCACCCCTCCACTTT.

This chain connects TRBV7-9 to TRBJ2-5; 8 bases line up with TRBD1. CDR1 and CDR2 from the germline V gene are SEHNR and FQNEAQ (reference sequence). The CDR3 runs to 14 residues. The V and J ends lost 4 bases and 4 bases, in that order; junction bases with no gene match: 5. This CDR3 reads CASSSFDRGETQYF. The CDR3 bases are TGTGCCAGCAGCTCCTTTGACAGGGGAGAGACCCAGTACTTC. Filled out from reference TRBV7-9 and TRBJ2-5, the complete variable domain reads DTGVSQNPRHKITKRGQNVTFRCDPISEHNRLYWYRQTLGQGPEFLTYFQNEAQLEKSRLLSDRFSAERPKGSFSTLEIQRTEQGDSAMYLCASSSFDRGETQYFGPGTRLLVL.

This chain's CDR3 is CASSWTAGELFF. CDR3 nucleotides: TGTGCCAGCAGTTGGACCGCCGGGGAGCTGTTTTTT. The chain is built from TRBV28 and TRBJ2-2, with unresolved D. V shed 4 bases and J shed 6 bases, with 6 bases lying between them. The germline gives CDR1 MDHEN, CDR2 SYDVKM. The CDR3 is made up of 12 amino acids.

The genes are TRBV5-1 and TRBJ1-5; tentative D call: TRBD1 (6 bases). Germline lookup yields CDR1 SGHRS and CDR2 YFSETQ. V gave up 6 bases and J gave up 0 bases, with 13 bases separating them. This CDR3 region has 15 residues. The CDR3, as DNA: TGCGCCAGCAAGGAGGGGGTTTATAGCAATCAGCCCCAGCATTTT. Amino acids: CASKEGVYSNQPQHF.

The chain is built from TRBV7-9 and TRBJ1-2; no firm D call. This CDR3 spans 13 amino acids. V was pared by 7 bases and J by 4 bases, with 13 bases between. Germline values: CDR1 SEHNR, CDR2 FQNEAQ (reference sequence). The CDR3 loop is CASKTDPGYGYTF. In DNA form, the CDR3 reads TGTGCCAGCAAAACGGATCCGGGCTATGGCTACACCTTC.

The rearrangement links TRBV15 to TRBJ2-3; D not certain. Germline values: CDR1 LNHNV, CDR2 YYDKDF (reference sequence). Trimming pared 3 bases from V and 10 bases from J, leaving 11 bases between. The CDR3 has 12 residues. This chain's CDR3 is CATSSPGGAQYF. As DNA, the CDR3 is TGTGCCACCAGCAGTCCTGGCGGTGCGCAGTATTTT.

The chain carries TRBV28 and TRBJ2-7; D gene ambiguous. Germline V gene data show CDR1 as MDHEN and CDR2 as SYDVKM. This CDR3 has 14 amino acids. With 7 bases removed from V and 1 base from J, the gap between germline ends came to 14 bases. Written as DNA, the CDR3 is TGTGCCAGCAAACACCCCGCCGGGTCCTACGAGCAGTACTTC. Its protein is CASKHPAGSYEQYF.

This chain connects TRBV2 to TRBJ2-4; D ambiguous. Germline assignment: CDR1 SNHLY and CDR2 FYNNEI. The CDR3 has 14 amino acids. Trimming left V 1 base short and J 3 bases short, with 7 bases between. CDR3 in amino acids: CASSEVSDKNIQYF. CDR3 DNA: TGTGCCAGCAGTGAAGTGTCAGACAAAAACATTCAGTACTTC.

This rearrangement joins TRBV2 to TRBJ2-2; TRBD2 matches 12 bases. V trimming: 11 bases; J trimming: 5 bases; junction bases outside the gene matches: 3. Germline V gives CDR1 SNHLY, CDR2 FYNNEI. CDR3 length: 13 residues. The CDR3 sequence: CAGGTSGTGELFF. The DNA of the CDR3 is TGTGCCGGGGGGACTAGCGGGACCGGGGAGCTGTTTTTT. The full variable domain, with the rest looked up from reference TRBV2 and TRBJ2-2, is EPEVTQTPSHQVTQMGQEVILRCVPISNHLYFYWYRQILGQKVEFLVSFYNNEISEKSEIFDDQFSVERPDGSNFTLKIRSTKLEDSAMYFCAGGTSGTGELFFGEGSRLTVL.

V gene TRBV23-1 combines with J gene TRBJ1-2; 12 bases fit TRBD1. TRBV23-1 is annotated as an ORF whose role is uncertain. This CDR3 has 17 residues. The J segment lost 6 bases and the V segment lost 4 bases, leaving 12 bases of the junction unmatched. CDR3 protein: CASSPRDRGLRLNGYTF. CDR3 nucleotide sequence: TGCGCCAGCAGTCCCAGGGACAGGGGGCTCAGGCTTAATGGCTACACCTTC.

The chain combines TRBV18 with TRBJ2-7, with 9 bases identical to TRBD2. CDR1 and CDR2 from the germline V gene are KGHSH and LQKENI. Trimming cost V 2 bases and J 3 bases; bases outside gene matches: 5. The CDR3 is 15 residues long. CDR3 region: CASSPGSGRNYEQYF. CDR3 DNA sequence: TGTGCCAGCTCACCAGGGAGCGGGAGGAACTACGAGCAGTACTTC.

This clone was seen once. V usage is TRBV7-3 and J usage is TRBJ2-3; 12 bases line up with TRBD2. There are 17 residues in the CDR3. Germline lookup yields CDR1 SGHTA and CDR2 FQGTGA. Germline trimming cut 4 bases from V and 8 bases from J; bases unmatched to any gene: 13. The CDR3 DNA follows: TGTGCCAGCAGCTCCACGACTAGCGGGAGAACCCACGGTACGCAGTATTTT. It yields the protein CASSSTTSGRTHGTQYF. The entire variable domain, with the rest obtained from reference TRBV7-3 and TRBJ2-3, is as follows: GAGVSQTPSNKVTEKGKYVELRCDPISGHTALYWYRQSLGQGPEFLIYFQGTGAADDSGLPNDRFFAVRPEGSVSTLKIQRTERGDSAVYLCASSSTTSGRTHGTQYFGPGTRLTVL.

The rearrangement uses TRBV27 and TRBJ1-6; TRBD1 might be the D (6 bases). Deletions cut 4 bases from V and 2 bases from J, with 9 bases between. The CDR3 has 15 residues. Looked up from germline, CDR1 is MNHEY and CDR2 is SMNVEV (reference sequence). The CDR3 DNA is TGTGCCAGCAGTTCTCGACAGGCCTATAATTCACCCCTCCACTTT. It encodes CASSSRQAYNSPLHF.

The chain links TRBV7-2 to TRBJ2-1; D not resolved. The V and J ends lost 5 bases and 4 bases respectively, with 9 bases between them. CDR3 length: 13 residues. The V gene's germline CDR1 is SGHTA and CDR2 FQGNSA. CDR3 nucleotides: TGTGCCAGCAGCCACCGACTGTACAATGAGCAGTTCTTC. It codes for CASSHRLYNEQFF.

The CDR3 bases are TGTGCCAGCAGCGCAGGACGAGGGGGTGAGCAGTTCTTC. It encodes CASSAGRGGEQFF. V usage is TRBV2 and J usage is TRBJ2-1, with a weak D call TRBD1 (6 bases). Germline CDR1 and CDR2: SNHLY and FYNNEI. The CDR3 has 13 residues. Trimming shortened V by 6 bases and J by 9 bases, and 15 bases separated the two germline ends.

This sequence joins TRBV24-1 and TRBJ2-6; a possible D gene is TRBD2 (8 bases). The ends were cut back, 4 bases at V and 1 base at J, with 19 bases in the middle. This CDR3 is 19 amino acids long. The germline gives CDR1 KGHDR, CDR2 SFDVKD. The CDR3 sequence is CATSDREGTVNSGANVLTF. For the CDR3, the DNA is TGTGCCACCAGTGACCGGGAGGGGACAGTGAATTCTGGGGCCAACGTCCTGACTTTC.

The chain is built from TRBV15 and TRBJ2-5; D possibly corresponds to TRBD2 (5 bases). The V gene's germline CDR1 is LNHNV and CDR2 YYDKDF (reference sequence). Trimming took off 1 base at V and 5 bases at J, with 5 bases between the two ends. The CDR3 totals 12 residues. The CDR3 is CATSRAGETQYF. CDR3 nucleotides: TGTGCCACCAGCAGAGCGGGGGAGACCCAGTACTTC.

V is TRBV7-2 and J is TRBJ1-2; 10 bases are a match to TRBD1. V was clipped by 1 base and J by 7 bases; unmatched bases: 6. The V gene's germline CDR1 is SGHTA and CDR2 FQGNSA. The CDR3 runs to 15 residues. The CDR3 here is CASSLVLGTGAGYTF. DNA of the CDR3: TGTGCCAGCAGCTTAGTTTTGGGGACAGGGGCTGGCTACACCTTC.

The chain carries TRBV21-1 and TRBJ1-6. TRBV21-1 counts as a pseudogene. The CDR3 contains 16 residues. Here the CDR3 reads CASSKVSRAQNSPLHF. The CDR3 DNA follows: TGTGCCAGCAGCAAAGTCTCGCGGGCGCAAAATTCACCCCTCCACTTT.

This clone was seen a handful of times. V and J are TRBV2 and TRBJ1-5; tentative D call: TRBD1 (5 bases). Between the trimmed V and J ends, which lost 6 bases and 1 base, there was a span of 13 bases. Germline CDR1 reads SNHLY; CDR2 reads FYNNEI. CDR3 length: 15 residues. DNA of the CDR3: TGTGCCAGCAGCTGGGACGGAAGAAGCAATCAGCCCCAGCATTTT. As protein: CASSWDGRSNQPQHF.

The V call is TRBV5-1, the J call TRBJ1-1; tentatively, D is TRBD1 (5 bases). V was shortened by 3 bases and J by 6 bases, with 18 bases between the two germline ends. Germline V CDR1 and CDR2: SGHRS, YFSETQ. The CDR3 contains 15 residues. In nucleotides, the CDR3 is TGCGCCAGCAGCTGGAGATATGGGGGAGGCGCTGAAGCTTTCTTT. This translates into CASSWRYGGGAEAFF.